Below are 4 T cell receptor beta chains sequenced from a single sample in a study of cytomegalovirus exposure and HLA in healthy donors. Using immunoSEQ multiplex PCR, the repertoire was profiled, and TCRdb retains in-frame clones only, with some absent. Of fewer than 400,000 clones listed, roughly 86% are singletons. Material for sequencing was PBMCs. The receptors originated from a man aged 30 to 45 in good health and CMV-seronegative.

The V and J genes are TRBV6-1 and TRBJ2-5; D is uncertain. The CDR3 is made up of 15 amino acids. The V end was cut by 4 bases, the J end by 0 bases, with 12 bases between. The germline gives CDR1 MNHNS, CDR2 SASEGT. In DNA form, the CDR3 reads TGTGCCAGCAGTGGATTTGTGGCAGACCAAGAGACCCAGTACTTC. Protein: CASSGFVADQETQYF.

The V call is TRBV5-4, the J call TRBJ2-7; TRBD1 might be the D (5 bases). V was pared by 2 bases and J by 0 bases, with 9 bases between. This CDR3 is 14 amino acids long. The V gene's germline CDR1 is SGHNT and CDR2 YYREEE (reference sequence). The DNA of the CDR3 is TGTGCCAGCAGCTTCTCAGGGAACTCCTACGAGCAGTACTTC. Its translation is CASSFSGNSYEQYF. Using reference TRBV5-4 and TRBJ2-7 for the parts outside the CDR3, the full variable domain is ETGVTQSPTHLIKTRGQQVTLRCSSQSGHNTVSWYQQALGQGPQFIFQYYREEENGRGNFPPRFSGLQFPNYSSELNVNALELDDSALYLCASSFSGNSYEQYFGPGTRLTVT.

This sequence joins TRBV5-4 and TRBJ1-2; TRBD1 matches 10 bases. This CDR3 comprises 14 residues. Germline CDR1 SGHNT, CDR2 YYREEE (reference sequence). Losses at the gene ends were 5 bases for V and 4 bases for J; bases not matched to a gene: 5. CDR3 DNA sequence: TGTGCCAGCAGAAAGACAGGGGGCCTCTATGGCTACACCTTC. Protein: CASRKTGGLYGYTF.

This clone has only a few counts. The V gene is TRBV15, the J gene TRBJ1-6; 7 bases map to TRBD1. This CDR3 is built from 17 residues. The germline gives CDR1 LNHNV, CDR2 YYDKDF (reference sequence). The J segment lost 9 bases and the V segment lost 2 bases, leaving 13 bases of the junction unmatched. CDR3 nucleotides: TGTGCCACCAGCAGATCCGGGGCCGACAGGGAAGTTTCACCCCTCCACTTT. This translates into CATSRSGADREVSPLHF.